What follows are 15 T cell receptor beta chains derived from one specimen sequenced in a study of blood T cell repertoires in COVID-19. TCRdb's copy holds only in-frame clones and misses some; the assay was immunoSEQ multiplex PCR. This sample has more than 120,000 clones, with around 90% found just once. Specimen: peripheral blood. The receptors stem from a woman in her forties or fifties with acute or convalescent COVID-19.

CDR3 sequence reads: CASIRRGGGNTQYF. The CDR3 DNA sequence: TGTGCCAGCATAAGGCGGGGGGGCGGAAATACGCAGTATTTT. V usage is TRBV28 and J usage is TRBJ2-3, with 9 nucleotides matching TRBD2. The CDR3 totals 14 residues. CDR1 MDHEN and CDR2 SYDVKM come from the germline V gene. V lost 7 bases, J lost 7 bases, and 9 bases stayed unmatched.

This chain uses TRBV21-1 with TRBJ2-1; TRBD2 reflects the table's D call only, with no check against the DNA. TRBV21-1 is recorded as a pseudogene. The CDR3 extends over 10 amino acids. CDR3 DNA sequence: TGTGCCAGCACCTCGGGGGGGCAGTTCTTC. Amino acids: CASTSGGQFF.

CDR3 residues: CASSSGTAPRTTGELFF. As DNA, the CDR3 is TGCGCCAGCAGCTCCGGGACAGCCCCCCGTACTACCGGGGAGCTGTTTTTT. J is TRBJ2-2 and V is TRBV5-1, with 7 bases fitting TRBD1. The junction had 13 bases not matched to a gene; V was cut back by 3 bases and J by 5 bases. In germline, CDR1 is SGHRS, CDR2 YFSETQ. This CDR3 is 17 amino acids long.

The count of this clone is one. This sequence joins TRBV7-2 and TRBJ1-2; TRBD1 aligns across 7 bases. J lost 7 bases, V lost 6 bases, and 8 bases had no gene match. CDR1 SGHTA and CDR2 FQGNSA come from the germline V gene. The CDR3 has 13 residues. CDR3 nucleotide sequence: TGTGCCAGCAGACGAACGACAGGGATTGGCTACACCTTC. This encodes CASRRTTGIGYTF. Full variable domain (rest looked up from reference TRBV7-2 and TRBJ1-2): GAGVSQSPSNKVTEKGKDVELRCDPISGHTALYWYRQSLGQGLEFLIYFQGNSAPDKSGLPSDRFSAERTGGSVSTLTIQRTQQEDSAVYLCASRRTTGIGYTFGSGTRLTVV.

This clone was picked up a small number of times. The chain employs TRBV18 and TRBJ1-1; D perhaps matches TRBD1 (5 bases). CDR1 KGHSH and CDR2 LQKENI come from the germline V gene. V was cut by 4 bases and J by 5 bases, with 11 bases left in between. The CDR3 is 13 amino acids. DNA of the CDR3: TGTGCCAGCTCACTCTCACAGGCGACTGAAGCTTTCTTT. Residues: CASSLSQATEAFF.

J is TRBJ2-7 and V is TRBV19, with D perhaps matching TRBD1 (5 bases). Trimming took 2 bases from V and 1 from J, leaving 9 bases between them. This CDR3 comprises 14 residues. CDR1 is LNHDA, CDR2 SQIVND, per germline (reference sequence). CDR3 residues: CASSISDSSYEQYF. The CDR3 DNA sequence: TGTGCCAGTAGTATATCAGACAGTTCCTACGAGCAGTACTTC.

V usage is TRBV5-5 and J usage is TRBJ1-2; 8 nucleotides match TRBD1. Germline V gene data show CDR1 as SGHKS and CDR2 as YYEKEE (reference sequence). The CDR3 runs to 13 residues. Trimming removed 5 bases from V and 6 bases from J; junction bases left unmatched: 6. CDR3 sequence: CASRLPTGDGYTF. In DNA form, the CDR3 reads TGTGCCAGCAGACTACCGACAGGGGATGGCTACACCTTC.

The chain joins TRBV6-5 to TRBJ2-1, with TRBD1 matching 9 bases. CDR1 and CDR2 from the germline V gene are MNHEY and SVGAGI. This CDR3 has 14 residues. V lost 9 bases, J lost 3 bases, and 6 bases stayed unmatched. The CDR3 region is CASGGDRDYNEQFF. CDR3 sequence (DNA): TGTGCCAGTGGAGGGGACAGGGACTACAATGAGCAGTTCTTC.

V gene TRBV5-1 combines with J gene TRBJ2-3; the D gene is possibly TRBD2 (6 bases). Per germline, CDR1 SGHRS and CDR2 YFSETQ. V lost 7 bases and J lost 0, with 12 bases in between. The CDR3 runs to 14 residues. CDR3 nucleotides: TGCGCCAGCGCCCCGGGGGATAGCACAGATACGCAGTATTTT. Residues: CASAPGDSTDTQYF.

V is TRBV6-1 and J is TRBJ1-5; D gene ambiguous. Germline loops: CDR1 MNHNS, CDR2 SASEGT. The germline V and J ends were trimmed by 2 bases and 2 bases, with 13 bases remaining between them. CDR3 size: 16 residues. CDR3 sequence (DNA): TGTGCCAGCAGTGAACGGGATGGCCTGGGCAATCAGCCCCAGCATTTT. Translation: CASSERDGLGNQPQHF.

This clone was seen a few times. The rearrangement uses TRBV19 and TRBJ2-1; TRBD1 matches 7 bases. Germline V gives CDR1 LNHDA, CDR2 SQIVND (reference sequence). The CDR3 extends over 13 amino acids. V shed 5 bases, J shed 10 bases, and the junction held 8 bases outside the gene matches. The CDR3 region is CASSQPGQQEQFF. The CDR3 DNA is TGTGCCAGTAGTCAACCGGGACAGCAAGAGCAGTTCTTC. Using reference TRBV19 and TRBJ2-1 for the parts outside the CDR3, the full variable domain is DGGITQSPKYLFRKEGQNVTLSCEQNLNHDAMYWYRQDPGQGLRLIYYSQIVNDFQKGDIAEGYSVSREKKESFPLTVTSAQKNPTAFYLCASSQPGQQEQFFGPGTRLTVL.

This chain's CDR3 is CASSPLDRETGELFF. The CDR3 nucleotides read TGTGCCAGCTCACCACTAGACAGAGAAACCGGGGAGCTGTTTTTT. This chain joins TRBV18 and TRBJ2-2, with a possible D match to TRBD1 (5 bases). Germline values: CDR1 KGHSH, CDR2 LQKENI. The CDR3 consists of 15 residues. Trimming stripped 1 base from V and 5 bases from J, with 11 bases between.

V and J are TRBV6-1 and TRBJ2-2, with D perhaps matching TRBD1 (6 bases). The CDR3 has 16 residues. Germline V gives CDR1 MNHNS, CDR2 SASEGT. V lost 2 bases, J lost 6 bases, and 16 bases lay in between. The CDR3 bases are TGTGCCAGCAGTGAACAGGGGAACGTTTCCCCCGGGGAGCTGTTTTTT. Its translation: CASSEQGNVSPGELFF.

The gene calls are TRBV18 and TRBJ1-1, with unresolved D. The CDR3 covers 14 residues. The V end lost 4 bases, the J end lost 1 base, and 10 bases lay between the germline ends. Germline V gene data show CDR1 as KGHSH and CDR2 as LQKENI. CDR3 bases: TGTGCCAGCTCACTCTACAGTACGAACACTGAAGCTTTCTTT. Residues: CASSLYSTNTEAFF.

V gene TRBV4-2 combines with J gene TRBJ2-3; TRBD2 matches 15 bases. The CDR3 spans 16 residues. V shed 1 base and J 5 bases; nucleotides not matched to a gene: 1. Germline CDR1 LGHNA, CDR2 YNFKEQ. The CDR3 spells CASSQGTSGGVDTQYF. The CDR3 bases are TGTGCCAGCAGCCAAGGGACTAGCGGGGGGGTAGATACGCAGTATTTT.